What follows is one T cell receptor (beta chain) and its context. The antigen is not known. Indicated time point: cycle 4 day 1 (C4D1), after six to seven weeks of nivolumab. Relapses following autologous stem cell transplantation were seen in all patients, with brentuximab vedotin exposure varying. Classifying best responses yielded complete response, partial response or progressive disease. The sample originates from a study of PD-1 blockade in classical Hodgkin lymphoma. Here immunoSEQ multiplex PCR was the method, and the copy in TCRdb shows in-frame clones only, minus some. Among fewer than 25,000 clones listed, around 84% were seen once. Germline assignment: CDR1 LGHNA and CDR2 YSLEER. This CDR3 region has 16 residues. V was trimmed by 4 bases and J by 3 bases, leaving 19 bases between them. The study, taken as a whole, reports: Patients excluded were those beginning nivolumab under 1 year after ASCT. Repertoire differences lack defined causes, possibly disease activity or prior therapy. Before treatment, TCR diversity in newly diagnosed patients was reportedly lower than in healthy donors.

The sequencing here drew on peripheral blood mononuclear cells (PBMCs), taken before the fourth cycle of nivolumab. The receptor was isolated from a human donor with classical Hodgkin lymphoma. This chain connects TRBV4-3 to TRBJ2-7; perhaps D is TRBD1 or TRBD2 (7 bases each). The CDR3 region is CASSPSTGRGFYEQYF. CDR3 coding DNA: TGCGCCAGCAGCCCCTCGACAGGGAGGGGGTTCTACGAGCAGTACTTC.